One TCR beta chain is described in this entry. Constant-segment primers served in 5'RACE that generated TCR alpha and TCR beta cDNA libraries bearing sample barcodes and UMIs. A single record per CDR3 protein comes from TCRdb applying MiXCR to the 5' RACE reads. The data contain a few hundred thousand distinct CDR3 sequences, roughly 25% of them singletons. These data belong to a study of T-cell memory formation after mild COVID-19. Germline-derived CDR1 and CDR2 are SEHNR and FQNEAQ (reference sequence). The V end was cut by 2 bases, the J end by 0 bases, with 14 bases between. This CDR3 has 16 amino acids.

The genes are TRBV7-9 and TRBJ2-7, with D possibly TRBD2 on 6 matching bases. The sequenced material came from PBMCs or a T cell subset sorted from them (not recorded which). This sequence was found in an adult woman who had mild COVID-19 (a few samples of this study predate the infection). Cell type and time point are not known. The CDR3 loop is CASSLWPAGSSYEQYF. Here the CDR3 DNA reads TGTGCCAGCAGCTTATGGCCGGCGGGAAGCTCCTACGAGCAGTACTTC. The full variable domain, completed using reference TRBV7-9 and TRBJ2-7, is DTGVSQNPRHKITKRGQNVTFRCDPISEHNRLYWYRQTLGQGPEFLTYFQNEAQLEKSRLLSDRFSAERPKGSFSTLEIQRTEQGDSAMYLCASSLWPAGSSYEQYFGPGTRLTVT.